This T cell receptor (beta chain) originates from a study of human thymus T cells. Trimming took 3 bases from V and 0 from J, leaving 12 bases between them. Germline assignment: CDR1 SEHNR and CDR2 FQNEAQ (reference sequence). The CDR3 consists of 15 residues. Generated by immunoSEQ multiplex PCR, the TCRdb table keeps only in-frame clones and is missing some. This repertoire shows about 130,000 clones, about 95% found once; its top ten account for around 0.022%. Thymus was obtained from resections taken during corrective heart surgery. The receptor was isolated from a boy in the first two years of life with a congenital heart defect but otherwise immunologically healthy. Source material: thymus tissue. The chain recombines TRBV7-9 with TRBJ2-7; D is possibly TRBD1 (5 bases). The CDR3 loop is CASSLGQASSYEQYF. The CDR3 DNA reads as TGTGCCAGCAGCTTGGGGCAGGCTAGCTCCTACGAGCAGTACTTC.